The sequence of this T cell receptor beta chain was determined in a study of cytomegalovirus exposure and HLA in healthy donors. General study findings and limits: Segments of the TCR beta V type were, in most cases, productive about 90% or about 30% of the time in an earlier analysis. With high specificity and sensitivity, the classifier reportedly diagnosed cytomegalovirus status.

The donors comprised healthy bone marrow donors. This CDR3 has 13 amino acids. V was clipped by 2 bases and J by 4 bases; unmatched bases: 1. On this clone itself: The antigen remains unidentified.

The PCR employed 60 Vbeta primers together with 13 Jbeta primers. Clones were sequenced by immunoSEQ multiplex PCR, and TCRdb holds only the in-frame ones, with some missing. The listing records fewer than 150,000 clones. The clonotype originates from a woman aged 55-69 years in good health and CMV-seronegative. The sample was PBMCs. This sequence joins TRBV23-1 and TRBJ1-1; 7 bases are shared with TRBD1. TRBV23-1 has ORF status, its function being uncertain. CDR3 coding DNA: TGCGCCAGCAGTCAACACAGGGGCACTGAAGCTTTCTTT. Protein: CASSQHRGTEAFF.